Sequencing of this T cell receptor beta chain was carried out in a study of response to subunit inactivated influenza vaccine. This clonotype was detected a few times. MiXCR, run by TCRdb on the RT-PCR reads, gives a single entry per CDR3 protein. The sample has roughly 500,000 distinct CDR3 sequences, less than 25% seen once. These data are also associated with another study on T cells expressing NK-cell markers. That work adds: Generation of TCR beta cDNA was performed by 5'RACE template switching incorporating UMIs.

The TCR was taken from a man between 50 and 59 years old who received an inactivated influenza vaccine. Sequenced material: CD4+ T cells sorted from PBMCs, taken less than 13 days after vaccination.

This chain's CDR3 is CSAGWTGYGKLFF. The DNA of the CDR3 is TGCAGCGCAGGCTGGACAGGGTACGGAAAACTGTTTTTT. V and J are TRBV29-1 and TRBJ1-4; TRBD1 matches 8 bases. The CDR3 is 13 amino acids. Germline CDR1 SQVTM, CDR2 ANQGSEA. V dropped 7 bases and J dropped 10; count of bases not matched to a gene: 11.